This TCR beta chain comes out of a study of cytomegalovirus exposure and HLA in healthy donors. Notes on the study in general: The authors listed some 160 TCR beta chains as cytomegalovirus-associated. Prior analysis indicated that the majority of TCR beta V segments exhibited productivity approximately 90% or approximately 30% of the time.

This PCR relied on a set of 60 Vbeta primers and 13 Jbeta primers. The assay was immunoSEQ multiplex PCR, and TCRdb's table has in-frame clones only and misses some. This table has about 150,000 clones, roughly 84% appearing once. Points on this clone: Its target is not known.

The donors, nominally healthy at sampling, likely had unrecorded immune exposures. The CDR3 extends over 15 amino acids. Looked up from germline, CDR1 is MNHNY and CDR2 is SVGAGI (reference sequence). V was pared by 8 bases and J by 4 bases, with 10 bases of the junction left unmatched. The sequencing input was PBMCs. The V call is TRBV6-6, the J call TRBJ2-1, with 8 bases matching TRBD1. The clonotype was recovered from a boy younger than 10 in good health and CMV-seronegative. CDR3 nucleotides: TGTGCCAGCGTTGCAGGGGGCGATTGGTACAATGAGCAGTTCTTC. Translation gives CASVAGGDWYNEQFF.